The entry that follows covers one T cell receptor (beta chain) sequence. This clonotype occurred many times. The target of this receptor is not known. Base qualities are not at hand, and no much larger clone is one base apart. These data originate in a study of blood T cells in healthy people across ages (dated by TCRdb to about 2015). Study-wide context: In model experiments, template switching captured about one uniquely barcoded TCR beta cDNA molecule for every two T cells. To avoid experimental bias, donors of different ages were spread randomly across the sequencing lanes. To track age-related changes in TCR beta repertoire diversity, the study relied on deep sequencing normalized with unique cDNA molecular identifiers. For two donors (one aged 18 to 30 and one aged 80 or older), the study analyzed two additional independent replicas of 1 million unique cDNA reads from the same blood draw. The donors were divided into four age groups: young (average around 16 years), middle-aged (about 39), aged (approximately 62) and long-lived (about 90). Study-wide conclusions, independent of this receptor: Since profiling was done on bulk unsorted PBMCs, naive and antigen-experienced compartments could not be conclusively compared. Because donor CMV infection status was unknown, age-related changes in expanded clonotypes were potentially confounded. As age increased, observed TCR beta diversity per million T cells dropped in a roughly linear way, and a significant reduction was already evident by age 40. Compared with the aged group, more naive CD4+ T cells, fewer expanded clones and increased TCR diversity were shown by the long-lived group, suggesting age selection. The percentage of naive T cells measured by flow cytometry correlated strongly with observed TCR beta diversity. Estimates of total diversity based on one million sequenced T cells were regarded as lower bounds and as underestimates.

Libraries were made using 5' RACE. The second PCR ran for roughly 7 to 12 cycles and used a J-beta primer mix along with a sample-barcoded 5' primer. A template-switch 5' adaptor carrying 12 random nucleotides introduced a unique molecular identifier onto each TCR beta cDNA molecule. Each sample yielded at least 3 million CDR3-containing paired-end reads. The Mint cDNA synthesis kit, primed by a TRBC-specific oligonucleotide, was used to synthesize first-strand cDNA from all RNA. Following uracil-DNA glycosylase treatment, a first 18-cycle PCR with universal primers M1SS and BC2_uni_R was performed on all cDNA. The authors processed their data as follows. For normalization, 1 million high-quality reads, each with a distinct molecular identifier, were randomly selected from each sample. Instead of being binned into consensus sequences, reads with shared molecular identifiers were discarded. MiTCR, set to a Q25 quality threshold and the strictest error-elimination algorithm, was used for CDR3 identification, clonotype clustering and error correction. A nonparametric unseen species model with Euler transformation was used to estimate a lower bound on total TCR beta diversity. In-frame beta chains were kept once TCRdb had trimmed the public reads at Q25 with fastp and called clones with MiXCR. Here each entry gathers all rows of one CDR3 protein and keeps the most common genes and DNA. The V and J calls reflect TCRdb's pipeline rather than the authors' work. The sample yields over 1,500,000 distinct CDR3 sequences; 39% were counted once. In total, the top ten clones hold under 30% of the sample.

The CDR3 covers 16 residues, taking in both the cysteine and the phenylalanine. The sequence is cut down to CDR3 DNA, 48 bases in frame from base 1. CDR1 and CDR2 were assigned from the germline V gene (reference sequence) as SGHKS and YYEKEE. Germline trimming amounts to 0 bases on V and 7 bases on J, with 10 as the count of junction bases outside the gene matches. The donors were roughly 40 Caucasian individuals from Russia, aged roughly 6 to 90 years, who were systemically healthy. Each donor gave about 10 milliliters of peripheral blood, drawn into EDTA-treated Vacutainer tubes. Ficoll-Paque density-gradient centrifugation was used to isolate PBMCs, with at least 6.5 million per sample. Trizol reagent was used to extract total RNA from PBMCs, with at least 6 micrograms per sample. For every donor, an aliquot of PBMCs went through flow cytometry to measure the percentages of naive CD45RAhigh/CD27high T cells.

The chain is encoded by TRBV5-5 joined to TRBJ1-5, and TRBD1 aligns with 7 junction nucleotides. Source material: blood. This clonotype was obtained from a human donor in good health. The bases read TGTGCCAGCAGCTTGGGATATGAGGGGGCAGGACAGCCCCAGCATTTT. This yields the protein CASSLGYEGAGQPQHF.